The entry that follows covers one T cell receptor (beta chain) sequence. The target antigen is unknown. Trimming cost V 0 bases and J 5 bases, with 11 bases left between them. The CDR3 loop spans 14 amino acids. The germline gives CDR1 SGDLS, CDR2 YYNGEE. The sample is drawn from a study of response to subunit inactivated influenza vaccine. A single record per CDR3 protein comes from TCRdb applying MiXCR to the RT-PCR reads. The repertoire holds hundreds of thousands of distinct CDR3 sequences, with approximately 24% as singletons. Whole-study results and caveats: The authors suggested that every seasonal influenza vaccination recruits few new T cells.

Material: CD4+ T cells sorted from PBMCs, obtained 5 days after vaccination. The chain recombines TRBV9 with TRBJ2-5; D is uncertain. The receptor was derived from a man aged 50 to 60 who received an inactivated influenza vaccine. CDR3 nucleotides: TGTGCCAGCAGCGTAGATTTGGGCGGTGAGACCCAGTACTTC. It yields the protein CASSVDLGGETQYF. Variable domain in full (rest from reference TRBV9 and TRBJ2-5): DSGVTQTPKHLITATGQRVTLRCSPRSGDLSVYWYQQSLDQGLQFLIQYYNGEERAKGNILERFSAQQFPDLHSELNLSSLELGDSALYFCASSVDLGGETQYFGPGTRLLVL.